This T cell receptor (beta chain) was sequenced for a study of blood T cell repertoires in COVID-19. Background on the study: Researchers got acute and convalescent COVID-19 samples from the United States, Italy and Spain.

Profiled with immunoSEQ multiplex PCR; TCRdb holds only in-frame clones, not every one. The sample holds hundreds of thousands of clones, approximately 90% seen once. CDR3 length: 15 amino acids. CDR1 is KGHSH, CDR2 LQKENI, per germline. The V end lost 1 base, the J end lost 0 bases, and 7 bases lay between the germline ends. The TCR was taken from a man in his 60s who had recovered from COVID-19. The sequenced material came from peripheral blood. The chain joins TRBV18 to TRBJ1-5; D unresolved. Here the CDR3 reads CASSPQHHSNQPQHF. The CDR3 DNA is TGTGCCAGCTCACCACAACACCATAGCAATCAGCCCCAGCATTTT.